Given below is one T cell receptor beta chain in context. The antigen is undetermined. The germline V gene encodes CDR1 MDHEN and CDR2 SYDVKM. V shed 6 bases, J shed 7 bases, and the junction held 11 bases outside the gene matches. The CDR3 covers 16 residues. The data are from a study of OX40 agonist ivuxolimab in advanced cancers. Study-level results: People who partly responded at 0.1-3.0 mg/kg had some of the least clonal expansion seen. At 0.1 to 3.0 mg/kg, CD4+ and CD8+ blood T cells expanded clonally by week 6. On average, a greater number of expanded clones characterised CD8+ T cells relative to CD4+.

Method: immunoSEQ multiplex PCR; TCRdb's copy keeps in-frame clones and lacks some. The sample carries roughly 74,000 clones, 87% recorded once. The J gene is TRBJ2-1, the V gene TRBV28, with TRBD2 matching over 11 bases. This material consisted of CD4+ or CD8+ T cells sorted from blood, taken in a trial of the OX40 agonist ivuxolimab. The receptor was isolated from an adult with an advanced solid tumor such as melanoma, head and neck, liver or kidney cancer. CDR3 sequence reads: CASRTLAGGRLNEQFF. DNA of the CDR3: TGTGCCAGCAGAACCTTAGCGGGGGGGCGGCTTAATGAGCAGTTCTTC.